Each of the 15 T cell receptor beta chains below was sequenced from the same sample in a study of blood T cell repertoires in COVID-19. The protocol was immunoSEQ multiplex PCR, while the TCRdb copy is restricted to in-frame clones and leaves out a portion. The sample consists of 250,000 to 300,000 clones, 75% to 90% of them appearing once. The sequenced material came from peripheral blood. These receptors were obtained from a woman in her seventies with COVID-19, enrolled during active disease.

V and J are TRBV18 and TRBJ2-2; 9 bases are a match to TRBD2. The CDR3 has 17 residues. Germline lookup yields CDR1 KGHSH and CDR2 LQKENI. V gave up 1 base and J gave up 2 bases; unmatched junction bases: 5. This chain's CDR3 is CASSPREAGGNTGELFF. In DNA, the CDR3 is TGTGCCAGCTCACCACGGGAAGCGGGAGGTAACACCGGGGAGCTGTTTTTT. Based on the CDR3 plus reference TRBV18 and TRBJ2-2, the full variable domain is NAGVMQNPRHLVRRRGQEARLRCSPMKGHSHVYWYRQLPEEGLKFMVYLQKENIIDESGMPKERFSAEFPKEGPSILRIQQVVRGDSAAYFCASSPREAGGNTGELFFGEGSRLTVL.

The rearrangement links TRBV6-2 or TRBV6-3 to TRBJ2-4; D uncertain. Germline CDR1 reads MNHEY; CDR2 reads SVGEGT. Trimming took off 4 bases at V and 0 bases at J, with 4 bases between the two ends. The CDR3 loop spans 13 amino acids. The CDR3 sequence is CASSSLAKNIQYF. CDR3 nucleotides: TGTGCCAGCAGTTCCCTAGCCAAAAACATTCAGTACTTC.

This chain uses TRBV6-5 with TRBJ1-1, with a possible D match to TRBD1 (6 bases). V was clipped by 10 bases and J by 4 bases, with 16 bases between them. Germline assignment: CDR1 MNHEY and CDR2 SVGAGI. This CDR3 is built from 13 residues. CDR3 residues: CATNRAWVTEAFF. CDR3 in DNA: TGTGCCACCAACAGGGCATGGGTCACTGAAGCTTTCTTT.

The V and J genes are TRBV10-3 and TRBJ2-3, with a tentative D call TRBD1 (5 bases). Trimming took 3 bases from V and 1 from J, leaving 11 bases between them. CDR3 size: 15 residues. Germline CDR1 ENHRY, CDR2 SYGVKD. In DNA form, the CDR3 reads TGTGCCATCAGTGATCAGGGCGGTGGCACAGATACGCAGTATTTT. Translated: CAISDQGGGTDTQYF.

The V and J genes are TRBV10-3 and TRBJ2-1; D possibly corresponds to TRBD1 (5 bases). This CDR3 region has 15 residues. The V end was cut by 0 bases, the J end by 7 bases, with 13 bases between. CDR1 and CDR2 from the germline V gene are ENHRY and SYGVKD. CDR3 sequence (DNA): TGTGCCATCAGTGAGTCGGCAGGGCGAGTGAATGAGCAGTTCTTC. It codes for CAISESAGRVNEQFF.

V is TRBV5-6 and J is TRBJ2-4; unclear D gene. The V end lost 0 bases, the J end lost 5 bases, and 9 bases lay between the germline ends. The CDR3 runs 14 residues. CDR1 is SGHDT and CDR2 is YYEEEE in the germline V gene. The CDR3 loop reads CASSLGFLENIQYF. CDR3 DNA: TGTGCCAGCAGCTTGGGTTTTCTAGAAAACATTCAGTACTTC.

The CDR3 is CASQRQVSNQPQHF. The CDR3, as DNA: TGTGCCAGTCAGAGACAGGTTAGCAATCAGCCCCAGCATTTT. The genes are TRBV19 and TRBJ1-5; a possible D gene is TRBD1 (6 bases). The germline V gene encodes CDR1 LNHDA and CDR2 SQIVND (reference sequence). The length of the CDR3 is 14 residues. Deletions cut 8 bases from V and 0 bases from J, with 11 bases between.

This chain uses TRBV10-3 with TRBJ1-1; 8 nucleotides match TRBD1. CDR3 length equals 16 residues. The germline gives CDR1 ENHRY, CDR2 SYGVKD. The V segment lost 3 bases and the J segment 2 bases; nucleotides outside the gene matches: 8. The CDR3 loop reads CAISENLQGVNTEAFF. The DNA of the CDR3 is TGTGCCATCAGTGAAAACTTACAGGGGGTTAACACTGAAGCTTTCTTT.

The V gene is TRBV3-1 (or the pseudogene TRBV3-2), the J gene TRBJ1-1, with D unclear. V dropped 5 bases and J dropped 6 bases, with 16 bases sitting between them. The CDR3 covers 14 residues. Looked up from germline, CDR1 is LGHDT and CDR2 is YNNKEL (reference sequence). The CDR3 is CASSEKASIPEAFF. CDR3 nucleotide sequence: TGTGCCAGCAGCGAGAAAGCGTCCATCCCTGAAGCTTTCTTT.

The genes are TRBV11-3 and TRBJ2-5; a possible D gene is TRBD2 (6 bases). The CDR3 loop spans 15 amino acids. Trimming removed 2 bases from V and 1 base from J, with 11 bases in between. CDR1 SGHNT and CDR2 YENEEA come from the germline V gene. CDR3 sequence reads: CASSLIGGVQETQYF. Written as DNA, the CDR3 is TGTGCCAGCAGCTTAATAGGAGGGGTCCAAGAGACCCAGTACTTC.

As DNA, the CDR3 is TGTGCCAGCAGTTTCGCTACAGGGCAAGGCTACACCTTC. It codes for CASSFATGQGYTF. The chain recombines TRBV12-3 or TRBV12-4 with TRBJ1-2, with D possibly matching TRBD1 (6 bases). Trimming shortened V by 3 bases and J by 8 bases, and 13 bases separated the two germline ends. The CDR3 spans 13 residues.

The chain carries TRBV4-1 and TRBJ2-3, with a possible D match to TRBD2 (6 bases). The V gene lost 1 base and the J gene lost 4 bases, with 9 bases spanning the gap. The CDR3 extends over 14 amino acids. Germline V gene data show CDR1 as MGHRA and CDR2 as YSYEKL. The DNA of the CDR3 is TGCGCCAGCAGCCAAGGTTCGGGAGCAGATACGCAGTATTTT. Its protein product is CASSQGSGADTQYF.

The CDR3 loop is CASSGAGPEEKLFF. CDR3 DNA: TGTGCCAGCAGCGGCGCAGGTCCGGAAGAAAAACTGTTTTTT. The rearrangement links TRBV9 to TRBJ1-4; no clear D gene. The CDR3 consists of 14 residues. With 3 bases removed from V and 8 bases from J, the gap between germline ends came to 14 bases. Per the germline V gene, CDR1 is SGDLS and CDR2 is YYNGEE.

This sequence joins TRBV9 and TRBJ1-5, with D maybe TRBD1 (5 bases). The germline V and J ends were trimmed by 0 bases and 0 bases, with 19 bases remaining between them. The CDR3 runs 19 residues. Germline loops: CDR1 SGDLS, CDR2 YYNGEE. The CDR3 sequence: CASSVVLGRGSLSNQPQHF. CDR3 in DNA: TGTGCCAGCAGCGTAGTTCTGGGACGGGGGTCCCTTAGCAATCAGCCCCAGCATTTT.

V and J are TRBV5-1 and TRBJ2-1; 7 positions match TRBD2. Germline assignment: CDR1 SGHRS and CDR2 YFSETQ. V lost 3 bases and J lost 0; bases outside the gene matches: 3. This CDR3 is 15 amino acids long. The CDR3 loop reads CASSSAGTSYNEQFF. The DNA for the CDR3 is TGCGCCAGCAGCTCAGCGGGAACCTCCTACAATGAGCAGTTCTTC.